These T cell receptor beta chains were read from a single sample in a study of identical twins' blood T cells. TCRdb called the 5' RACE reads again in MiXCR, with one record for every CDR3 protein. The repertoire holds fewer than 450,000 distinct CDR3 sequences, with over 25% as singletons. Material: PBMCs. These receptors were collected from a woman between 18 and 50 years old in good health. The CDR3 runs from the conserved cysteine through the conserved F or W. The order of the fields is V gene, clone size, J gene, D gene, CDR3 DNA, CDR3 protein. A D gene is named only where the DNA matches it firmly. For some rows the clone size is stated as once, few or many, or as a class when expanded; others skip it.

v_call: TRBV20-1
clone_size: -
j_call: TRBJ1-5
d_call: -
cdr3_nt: TGCAGTGCTATAAGCGGGACGTTCAATCAGCCCCAGCATTTT
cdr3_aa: CSAISGTFNQPQHF

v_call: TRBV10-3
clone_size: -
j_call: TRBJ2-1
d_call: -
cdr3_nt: TGTGCCATCAGTGGCGGGATTAGGAATGAGCAGTTCTTC
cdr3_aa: CAISGGIRNEQFF

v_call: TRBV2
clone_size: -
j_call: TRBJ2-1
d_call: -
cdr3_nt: TGTGCAGCCCCCAGGGGAAGCTCCTACAATGAGCAGTTCTTC
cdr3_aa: CAAPRGSSYNEQFF

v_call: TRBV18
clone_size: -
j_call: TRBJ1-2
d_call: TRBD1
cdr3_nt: TGTGCCAGCTCCCGGCAGGGGGGCGCCGAGAACTACACCTTC
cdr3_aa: CASSRQGGAENYTF

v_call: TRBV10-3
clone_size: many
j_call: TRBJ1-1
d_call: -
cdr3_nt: TGTGCCATCACAGAAGGACCGCTAGCTTTCTTT
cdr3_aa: CAITEGPLAFF

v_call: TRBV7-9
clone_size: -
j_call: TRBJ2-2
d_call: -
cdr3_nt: TGTGCCAGCAGCTCGGACTCGTTCGCCGGGGAGCTGTTTTTT
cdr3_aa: CASSSDSFAGELFF

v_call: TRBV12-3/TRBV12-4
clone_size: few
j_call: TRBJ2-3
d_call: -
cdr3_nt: TGTGCCAGCAGTGTTCGTTACACAGATACGCAGTATTTT
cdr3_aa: CASSVRYTDTQYF

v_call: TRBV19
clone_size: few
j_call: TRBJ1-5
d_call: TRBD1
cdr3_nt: TGTGCCAGTAGTCACGGGACAGGGGGCCTAATTTTCTCTCAGCCCCAGCATTTT
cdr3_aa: CASSHGTGGLIFSQPQHF

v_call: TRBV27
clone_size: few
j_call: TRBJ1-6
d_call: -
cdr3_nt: TGTGCCAGCAGTTTATCGCAAGGGGTGGATTCACCCCTCCACTTT
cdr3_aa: CASSLSQGVDSPLHF

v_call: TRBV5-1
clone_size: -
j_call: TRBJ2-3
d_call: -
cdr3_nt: TGCGCCAGCAGCGGGGGGACTTACGGAGATACGCAGTATTTT
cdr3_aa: CASSGGTYGDTQYF

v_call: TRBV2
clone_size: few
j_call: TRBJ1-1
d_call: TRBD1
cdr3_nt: TGTGCCACCCAGGACAGGGAGGAAACTGAAGCTTTCTTT
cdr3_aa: CATQDREETEAFF

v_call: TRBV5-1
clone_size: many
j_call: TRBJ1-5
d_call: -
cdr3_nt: TGCGCCAGCAGCTTGGAACGGGATCAGCCCCAGCATTTT
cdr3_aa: CASSLERDQPQHF

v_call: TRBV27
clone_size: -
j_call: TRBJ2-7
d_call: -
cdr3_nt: TGTGCCAGCAGCGGGTACTACTACGAGCAGTACTTC
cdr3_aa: CASSGYYYEQYF

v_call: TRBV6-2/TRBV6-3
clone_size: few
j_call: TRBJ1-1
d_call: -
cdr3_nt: TGTGCCAGCAGATTCGACCGAGTGAACACTGAAGCTTTCTTT
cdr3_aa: CASRFDRVNTEAFF

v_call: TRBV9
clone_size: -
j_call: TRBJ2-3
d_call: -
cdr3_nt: TGTGCCAGCAGCGTAGGAGGGGATACGCAGTATTTT
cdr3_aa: CASSVGGDTQYF

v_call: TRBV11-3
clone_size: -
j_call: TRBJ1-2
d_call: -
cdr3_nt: TGTGCCAGCAGCACTCCACGGACGGAAAATTATGGCTACACCTTC
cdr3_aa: CASSTPRTENYGYTF

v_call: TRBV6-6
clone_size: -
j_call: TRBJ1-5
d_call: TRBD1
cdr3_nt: TGTGCCGGCAGGGCGACAGGGGATTATAGCAATCAGCCCCAGCATTTT
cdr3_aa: CAGRATGDYSNQPQHF

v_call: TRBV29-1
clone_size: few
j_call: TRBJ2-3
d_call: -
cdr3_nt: TGCAGCGTTGAGAGAGGGTTTGGCACAGATACGCAGTATTTT
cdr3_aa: CSVERGFGTDTQYF

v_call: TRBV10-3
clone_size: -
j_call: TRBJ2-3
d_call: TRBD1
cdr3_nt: TGTGCCATCAGTGAGGGACAGGCCCCAGATACGCAGTATTTT
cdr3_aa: CAISEGQAPDTQYF

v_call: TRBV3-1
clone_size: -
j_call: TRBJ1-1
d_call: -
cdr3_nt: TGTGCCAGCAGCGCGGACCCCTGGGGCACTGAAGCTTTCTTT
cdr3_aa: CASSADPWGTEAFF

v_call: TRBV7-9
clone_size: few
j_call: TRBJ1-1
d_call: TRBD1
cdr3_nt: TGTGCCAGCAGCTCCCAGGGGGCGCAGAGGAAGAACACTGAAGCTTTCTTT
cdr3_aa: CASSSQGAQRKNTEAFF

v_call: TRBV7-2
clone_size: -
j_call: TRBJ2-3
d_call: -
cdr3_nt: TGTGCCAGCAGCCGTCAATCGCGTGGGGGGCAAGAGACGCAGTATTTT
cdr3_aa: CASSRQSRGGQETQYF

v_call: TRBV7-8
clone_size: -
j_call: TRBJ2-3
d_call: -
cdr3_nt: TGTGCCAGCAGCTTAAGCAGAGGGTATGATACGCAGTATTTT
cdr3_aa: CASSLSRGYDTQYF

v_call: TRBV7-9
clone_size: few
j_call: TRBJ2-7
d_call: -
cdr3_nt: TGTGCCAGCAGCTCAATGCGGACACACTACGAGCAGTACTTC
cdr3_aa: CASSSMRTHYEQYF

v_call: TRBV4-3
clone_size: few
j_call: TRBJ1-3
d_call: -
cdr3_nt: TGCGCCAGCAGCCAAGATAAGGGAAACACCATATATTTT
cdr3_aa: CASSQDKGNTIYF

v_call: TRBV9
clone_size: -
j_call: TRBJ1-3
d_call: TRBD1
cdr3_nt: TGTGCCAGCAGCGTTGGACAGGGAGACTTAAGCTCTGGAAACACCACATATTTT
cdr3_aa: CASSVGQGDLSSGNTTYF

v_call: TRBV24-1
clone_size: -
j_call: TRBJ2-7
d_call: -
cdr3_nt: TGTGCCACCAGTGGCCCCTGGGACCACTACGAGCAGTACTTC
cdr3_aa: CATSGPWDHYEQYF

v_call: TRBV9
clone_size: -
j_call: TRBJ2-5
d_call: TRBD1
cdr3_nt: TGTGCCAGCAGCTCCAGTGGGACAGGGAAAGAGACCCAGTACTTC
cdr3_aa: CASSSSGTGKETQYF

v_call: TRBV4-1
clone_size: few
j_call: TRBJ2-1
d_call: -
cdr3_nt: TGCGCCAGCAGCCAAGAATCAGGGCATGAGCAGTTCTTC
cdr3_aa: CASSQESGHEQFF

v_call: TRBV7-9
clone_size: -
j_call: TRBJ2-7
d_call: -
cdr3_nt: TGTGCCAGCAGCTTGTTCGGAGGCGACGAGCAGTACTTC
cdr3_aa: CASSLFGGDEQYF

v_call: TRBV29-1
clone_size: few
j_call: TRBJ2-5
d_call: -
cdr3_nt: TGCAGCGTTGCGGGCGGTGAGACCCAGTACTTC
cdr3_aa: CSVAGGETQYF

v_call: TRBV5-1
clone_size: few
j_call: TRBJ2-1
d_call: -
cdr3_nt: TGCGCCAGCAGCTTGGTAGCGGAGAGCTCCTACAATGAGCAGTTCTTC
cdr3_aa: CASSLVAESSYNEQFF

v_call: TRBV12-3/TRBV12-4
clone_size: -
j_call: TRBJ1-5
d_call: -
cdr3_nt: TGTGCCAGCAGTGGGGGGCGCATTGGCAATCAGCCCCAGCATTTT
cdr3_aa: CASSGGRIGNQPQHF

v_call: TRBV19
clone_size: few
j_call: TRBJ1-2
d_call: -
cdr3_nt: TGTGCCAGTACAGCGCGATCTAACTATGGCTACACCTTC
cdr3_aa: CASTARSNYGYTF

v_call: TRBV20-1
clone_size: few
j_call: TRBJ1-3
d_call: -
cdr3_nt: TGCAGTGCTAGAGCCCCTGGACGGGACTCTGGAAACACCATATATTTT
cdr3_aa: CSARAPGRDSGNTIYF

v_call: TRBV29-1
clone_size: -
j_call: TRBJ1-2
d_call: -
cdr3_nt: TGCAGCGCATGGACCCTGTCTAGCTATGGCTACACCTTC
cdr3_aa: CSAWTLSSYGYTF